This T cell receptor (beta chain) was recorded in a study of T cell repertoires in ileal Crohn's disease. Study context: Postoperative therapy was given to about half: approximately 10 thiopurines, some 18 anti-TNF agents.

Details on this clone: What it recognizes is unknown.

Time point indicated: neoterminal ileum biopsy at postoperative endoscopy, about 6 months after surgery. Study-wide points: Endoscopic recurrence occurred in every patient whose clonality exceeded 26.8%. Compared with non-smokers, active smokers at surgery showed more clonal expansions.

Assay: immunoSEQ multiplex PCR; the TCRdb copy retains only in-frame clones and omits some. The table records 7,500 to 9,500 clones, roughly 85% of them present only once. Trimming at V came to 4 bases and at J to 7 bases, leaving 4 bases not matched to a gene. The CDR3 contains 14 residues. Germline V gene lookup returns CDR1 SGHTA and CDR2 FQGNSA. This clonotype originated in an adult with Crohn's disease. The rearrangement joins TRBV7-2 to TRBJ2-1; 10 bases agree with TRBD1. The specimen sequenced was ileal tissue. CDR3 DNA sequence: TGTGCCAGCAGCTCCAGACAGGGGGCAAATGAGCAGTTCTTC. It codes for CASSSRQGANEQFF.